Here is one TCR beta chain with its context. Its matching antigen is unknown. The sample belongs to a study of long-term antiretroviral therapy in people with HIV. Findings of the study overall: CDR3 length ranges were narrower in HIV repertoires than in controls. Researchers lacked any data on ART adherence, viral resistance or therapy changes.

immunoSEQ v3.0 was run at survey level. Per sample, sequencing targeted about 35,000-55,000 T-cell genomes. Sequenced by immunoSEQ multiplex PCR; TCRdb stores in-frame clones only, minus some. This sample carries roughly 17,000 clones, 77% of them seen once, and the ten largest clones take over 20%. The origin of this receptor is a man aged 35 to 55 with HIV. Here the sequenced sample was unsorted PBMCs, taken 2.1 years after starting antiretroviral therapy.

The CDR3 nucleotides are TGTGCCAGCAGCTTCAGGGAGAACACTGAAGCTTTCTTT. Amino acid sequence: CASSFRENTEAFF. V and J are TRBV11-2 and TRBJ1-1; a possible D gene is TRBD1 (5 bases). The CDR3 has 13 amino acids. The germline V gene encodes CDR1 SGHAT and CDR2 FQNNGV. The ends were cut back, 3 bases at V and 1 base at J, with 6 bases in the middle.